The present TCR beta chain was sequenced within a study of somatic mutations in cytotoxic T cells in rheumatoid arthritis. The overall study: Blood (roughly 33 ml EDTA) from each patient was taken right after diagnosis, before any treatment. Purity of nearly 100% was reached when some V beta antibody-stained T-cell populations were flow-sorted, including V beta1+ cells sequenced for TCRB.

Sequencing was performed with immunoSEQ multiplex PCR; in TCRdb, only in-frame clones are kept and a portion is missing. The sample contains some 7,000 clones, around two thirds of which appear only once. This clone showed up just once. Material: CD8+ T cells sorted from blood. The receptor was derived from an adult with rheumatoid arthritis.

DNA of the CDR3: TGCGCCAGCAGTATTCCGAGCTCCTACAATGAGCAGTTCTTC. Translated: CASSIPSSYNEQFF. The chain carries TRBV5-1 and TRBJ2-1, with D unclear. V lost 5 bases, J lost 0 bases, and 9 bases lay in between. Germline values: CDR1 SGHRS, CDR2 YFSETQ. The CDR3 runs to 14 residues.